This TCR beta chain appears in the sequencing data of a study of shared clonotypes between healthy human individuals. Study information: Per donor, three plates held CD4 naive cells, three held CD4 memory, two held CD8 naive and one held CD8 memory.

The naive CD8 subset, CD45RO-negative cells positively selected for CCR7, excluded terminally differentiated effector memory CD45RA+ cells. Per the original data handling: ImmunoSEQ junction-only sequences lacked quality scores, so their filtering differed. Profiling relied on immunoSEQ multiplex PCR, and the TCRdb table lists in-frame clones only, not all of them. D and trimming come from the DNA, and the V and J calls and clone size come from that table. The data contain 2 million or so clones, approximately 94% of them singletons. CDR3 length: 14 residues. Germline V CDR1 and CDR2: MNHNS, SASEGT. V was pared by 3 bases and J by 7 bases, with 9 bases of the junction left unmatched.

The chain links TRBV6-1 to TRBJ2-7; 7 bases match TRBD2. Material for sequencing was naive CD8+ T cells sorted from blood. The clonotype comes from a man aged 18 to 35 in good health. CDR3 nucleotides: TGTGCCAGCAGTGACTCCCTAGCGGCAACGGAGCAGTACTTC. Translating gives CASSDSLAATEQYF.